These 3 T cell receptor beta chains were sequenced from one sample in a study of response to subunit inactivated influenza vaccine. TCRdb itself ran the RT-PCR reads through MiXCR, one entry per CDR3 protein. The sample comprises more than 450,000 distinct CDR3 sequences, about 7.6% of which are singletons, and 13% rests with the top ten. Sequencing was performed on PBMCs from blood, taken less than 30 months after vaccination. All receptors derive from a man between 45 and 75 years old who received an inactivated influenza vaccine.

This chain connects TRBV6-5 to TRBJ2-7; D gene uncertain. The CDR3 length is 15 residues. CDR1 is MNHEY and CDR2 is SVGAGI in the germline V gene. Between the trimmed V and J ends, which lost 0 bases and 2 bases, there was a span of 11 bases. CDR3 sequence reads: CASSYSDDLAYEQYF. DNA for the CDR3: TGTGCCAGCAGTTACTCGGATGACCTAGCCTACGAGCAGTACTTC.

This clonotype appeared a few times. The chain combines TRBV6-5 with TRBJ1-5; D is unclear. CDR3 size: 16 residues. CDR1 and CDR2 from the germline V gene are MNHEY and SVGAGI. V lost 0 bases to trimming and J lost 3 bases, with 12 bases between them. The CDR3 DNA sequence: TGTGCCAGCAGTTACTCGATTGTCAGAATCAATCAGCCCCAGCATTTT. Translating it yields CASSYSIVRINQPQHF.

This clonotype was counted only a few times. The V gene is TRBV7-2, the J gene TRBJ1-3; D remains unclear. Trimming took 1 base from V and 0 from J, leaving 10 bases between them. The CDR3 spans 16 residues. In germline, CDR1 is SGHTA, CDR2 FQGNSA. CDR3 sequence reads: CASSLVPAGSGNTIYF. The DNA for the CDR3 is TGTGCCAGCAGCTTAGTTCCGGCAGGCTCTGGAAACACCATATATTTT.